The 27 T cell receptor beta chains below were found in one sample sequenced in a study of blood T cells in healthy people across ages. Together with a sample-barcoded 5' primer, a J-beta primer mix was included in a second PCR lasting about 6 to 11 cycles. TCRdb reprocessed the 5' RACE reads via MiXCR and lists one record per CDR3 protein. The repertoire holds about 690,000 distinct CDR3 sequences, around two fifths seen once, with 25% to 30% in the top ten. The sequenced material came from blood. The receptors come from a man older than 75 in good health.

This clonotype was recorded a few times. J is TRBJ1-5 and V is TRBV15; TRBD1 matches at 9 bases. The length of the CDR3 is 14 residues. With V trimmed by 3 bases and J by 8 bases, 5 bases remained unmatched. Germline V gene sequence: CDR1 LNHNV, CDR2 YYDKDF (reference sequence). CDR3 region: CATSSYRGREPQHF. The CDR3 region has the DNA TGTGCCACCAGCAGCTACAGGGGGCGGGAGCCCCAGCATTTT.

The CDR3 DNA follows: TGTGCCTGGAGTGTACTAGCAACCTACGAGCAGTACTTC. This encodes CAWSVLATYEQYF. The chain has TRBV30 and TRBJ2-4, with a possible D match to TRBD2 (6 bases). The J call may be in error: the DNA end matches TRBJ2-7 better. The length of the CDR3 is 13 residues. Germline V gene data show CDR1 as GTSNPN and CDR2 as SVGIG (reference sequence).

This sequence joins TRBV10-2 and TRBJ1-4; D is undetermined. The ends were cut back, 0 bases at V and 6 bases at J, with 14 bases in the middle. This CDR3 region has 16 residues. In germline, CDR1 is WSHSY, CDR2 SAAADI. CDR3 residues: CASSESDGRGYEKLFF. In DNA form, the CDR3 reads TGCGCCAGCAGTGAGTCGGACGGACGAGGTTATGAAAAACTGTTTTTT.

The rearrangement joins TRBV6-2 or TRBV6-3 to TRBJ2-3; TRBD2 matches 7 bases. CDR1 and CDR2 from the germline V gene are MNHEY and SVGEGT. Trimming took 7 bases from V and 4 from J; bases not matched to a gene: 11. The CDR3 totals 15 residues. As DNA, the CDR3 is TGTGCCAGCACCGAGTGGGGGGGAAGGGCAGATACGCAGTATTTT. As protein: CASTEWGGRADTQYF.

Of note for this clonotype: One end of the junction varies from germline; a read error may be responsible. V and J are TRBV29-1 and TRBJ1-1; D remains ambiguous. This CDR3 has 13 amino acids. In germline, CDR1 is SQVTM, CDR2 ANQGSEA. The CDR3 DNA is TGCAGCGTTGAAGTTCCCCAGAACACTGGAGCTTTCTTT. Translating gives CSVEVPQNTGAFF. Filled out from reference TRBV29-1 and TRBJ1-1, the complete variable domain reads SAVISQKPSRDICQRGTSLTIQCQVDSQVTMMFWYRQQPGQSLTLIATANQGSEATYESGFVIDKFPISRPNLTFSTLTVSNMSPEDSSIYLCSVEVPQNTGAFFGQGTRLTVV.

The J gene is TRBJ1-2, the V gene TRBV20-1; possibly TRBD1 for D (5 bases). The V gene's germline CDR1 is DFQATT and CDR2 SNEGSKA (reference sequence). V lost 5 bases and J lost 7, with 11 bases in between. CDR3 size: 11 residues. The DNA of the CDR3 is TGCAGTGCTGCCGGGACTTTTGGCTACACCTTC. Its protein product is CSAAGTFGYTF.

The chain uses TRBV12-3 or TRBV12-4 and TRBJ1-2; the D gene is possibly TRBD1 (6 bases). This CDR3 comprises 13 residues. V was pared by 6 bases and J by 6 bases, with 14 bases between. The CDR3 DNA sequence: TGTGCCAGCAGCTTCCGACGGGGGCATGGCTACACCTTC. The encoded protein is CASSFRRGHGYTF.

This chain connects TRBV20-1 to TRBJ2-1, with unresolved D. The CDR3 has 12 residues. V dropped 2 bases and J dropped 7 bases, with 9 bases sitting between them. Germline CDR1 is DFQATT and CDR2 is SNEGSKA (reference sequence). CDR3 DNA sequence: TGCAGTGCTAGACCCCGGTTTAATGAGCAGTTCTTC. Translating it yields CSARPRFNEQFF.

V usage is TRBV27 and J usage is TRBJ2-1; D may be TRBD1 (5 bases). From germline, CDR1 is MNHEY and CDR2 SMNVEV (reference sequence). V was pared by 8 bases and J by 0 bases, with 14 bases between. The length of the CDR3 is 15 residues. CDR3 loop: CASREQALSYNEQFF. CDR3 coding DNA: TGTGCCAGCCGAGAACAGGCGCTCTCCTACAATGAGCAGTTCTTC.

The chain joins TRBV5-5 to TRBJ2-1, with 10 bases aligning to TRBD1. The CDR3 sequence is 15 residues long. V gave up 5 bases and J gave up 8 bases; unmatched junction bases: 10. Germline CDR1 and CDR2: SGHKS and YYEKEE (reference sequence). Here the CDR3 reads CASSYGQGVVYEQFF. The CDR3 DNA follows: TGTGCCAGCAGTTACGGACAGGGGGTAGTCTATGAGCAGTTCTTC.

The J gene is TRBJ2-7, the V gene TRBV14; D gene unclear. Per the germline V gene, CDR1 is SGHDN and CDR2 is FVKESK. This CDR3 is 11 amino acids long. The germline V and J ends were trimmed by 3 bases and 6 bases, with 6 bases remaining between them. CDR3 sequence reads: CASSHNTEQYF. As DNA, the CDR3 is TGTGCCAGCAGCCACAACACCGAGCAGTACTTC.

The V and J genes are TRBV2 and TRBJ1-1, with a tentative D call TRBD1 (5 bases). The CDR3 sequence is 14 residues long. Germline V CDR1 and CDR2: SNHLY, FYNNEI. The V end was cut by 7 bases, the J end by 0 bases, with 12 bases between. Here the CDR3 DNA reads TGTGCCAGCATCGAGGGACGGATGAACACTGAAGCTTTCTTT. Encoded protein: CASIEGRMNTEAFF.

This clonotype was observed a handful of times. The rearrangement joins TRBV20-1 to TRBJ1-1; D is perhaps TRBD1 (6 bases). Germline V lookup: CDR1 DFQATT, CDR2 SNEGSKA (reference sequence). This CDR3 has 13 amino acids. V dropped 6 bases and J dropped 3 bases, with 14 bases sitting between them. Here the CDR3 reads CSAPQGLYTEAFF. The CDR3 DNA follows: TGCAGTGCCCCACAGGGACTTTACACTGAAGCTTTCTTT.

This clonotype was counted at least ten times. The chain has TRBV20-1 and TRBJ2-3; 9 bases are shared with TRBD2. Germline loops: CDR1 DFQATT, CDR2 SNEGSKA (reference sequence). V dropped 2 bases and J dropped 0; count of bases not matched to a gene: 6. This CDR3 is 16 amino acids long. This CDR3 reads CSARLGLAGSTDTQYF. CDR3 sequence (DNA): TGCAGTGCTAGACTCGGGCTAGCGGGAAGCACAGATACGCAGTATTTT.

A few counts support this clonotype. CDR3: CSVVSEGAEQYF. CDR3 coding DNA: TGCAGCGTTGTCTCAGAAGGGGCCGAGCAGTACTTC. The V call is TRBV29-1, the J call TRBJ2-7; D is possibly TRBD1 (5 bases). V was pared by 4 bases and J by 6 bases, with 13 bases between. This CDR3 contains 12 residues. From germline, CDR1 is SQVTM and CDR2 ANQGSEA.

A few counts support this clonotype. The rearrangement links TRBV6-1 to TRBJ1-6, with 7 bases fitting TRBD1. CDR1 is MNHNS, CDR2 SASEGT, per germline. This CDR3 is 19 amino acids long. Losses at the gene ends were 3 bases for V and 10 bases for J; bases not matched to a gene: 21. The CDR3 spells CASSDRFWNRGQVGSPLHF. The DNA for the CDR3 is TGTGCCAGCAGTGATCGTTTCTGGAACAGGGGTCAGGTTGGGTCACCCCTCCACTTT.

This clonotype has only a few counts. The J gene is TRBJ2-2, the V gene TRBV7-2; TRBD2 aligns across 10 bases. The CDR3 extends over 16 amino acids. Losses at the gene ends were 0 bases for V and 7 bases for J; bases not matched to a gene: 5. Germline assignment: CDR1 SGHTA and CDR2 FQGNSA. The chain's CDR3 is CASSLALAGGGGELFF. The DNA of the CDR3 is TGTGCCAGCAGCTTAGCCTTAGCGGGAGGTGGCGGGGAGCTGTTTTTT.

The chain combines TRBV20-1 with TRBJ1-5, with 9 positions matching TRBD1. The CDR3 is 13 residues long. The ends lost 6 bases at V and 4 bases at J; junction bases unmatched: 4. From germline, CDR1 is DFQATT and CDR2 SNEGSKA (reference sequence). This CDR3 reads CSAGTGRNQPQHF. The CDR3 DNA reads as TGCAGTGCCGGGACAGGGCGGAATCAGCCCCAGCATTTT.

This rearrangement joins TRBV7-9 to TRBJ2-3, with TRBD2 matching 8 bases. The V and J ends lost 1 base and 6 bases, in that order; junction bases with no gene match: 6. The CDR3 consists of 15 residues. Looked up from germline, CDR1 is SEHNR and CDR2 is FQNEAQ (reference sequence). CDR3 coding DNA: TGTGCCAGCAGCTTAGTTGCGGGAGGAGGCGATACGCAGTATTTT. Its translation is CASSLVAGGGDTQYF.

The CDR3 region has the DNA TGTGCCAGCAGCCAAGTCACAGGGAGAACCGGGGAGCTGTTTTTT. Protein: CASSQVTGRTGELFF. This chain uses TRBV4-2 with TRBJ2-2; the D gene is possibly TRBD1 (6 bases). Trimming left V 1 base short and J 5 bases short, with 11 bases between. The CDR3 sequence is 15 residues long. From germline, CDR1 is LGHNA and CDR2 YNFKEQ.

The gene calls are TRBV20-1 and TRBJ2-7; D unresolved. Germline-derived CDR1 and CDR2 are DFQATT and SNEGSKA (reference sequence). The CDR3 contains 11 residues. V lost 3 bases to trimming and J lost 6 bases, with 9 bases between them. This CDR3 reads CSASMSLEQYF. The CDR3 nucleotides are TGCAGTGCTAGTATGAGTCTCGAGCAGTACTTC.

This clonotype was picked up a small number of times. J is TRBJ1-5 and V is TRBV2, with D tentatively TRBD1 (5 bases). The germline V and J ends were trimmed by 7 bases and 5 bases, with 15 bases remaining between them. Germline V CDR1 and CDR2: SNHLY, FYNNEI. This CDR3 spans 14 amino acids. The CDR3, as DNA: TGTGCCAGCATTCGTCGGTTAGGGGATCAGCCCCAGCATTTT. Its translation: CASIRRLGDQPQHF.

Ten or more counts support this clonotype. An end of the junction differs from the germline gene, which may be a read error. V usage is TRBV5-1 and J usage is TRBJ2-3, with 7 nucleotides matching TRBD1. Looked up from germline, CDR1 is SGHRS and CDR2 is YFSETQ. The CDR3 totals 14 residues. The DNA of the CDR3 is TGTGCCAGCAGCTTACAGGGGAGCACAGATACGCAGTATTTT. Protein: CASSLQGSTDTQYF.

This clonotype came up a few times. The chain has TRBV28 and TRBJ2-7; a weak D match, TRBD2 (7 bases). Germline loops: CDR1 MDHEN, CDR2 SYDVKM. The V end lost 5 bases, the J end lost 7 bases, and 21 bases lay between the germline ends. The CDR3 is made up of 15 amino acids. CDR3 sequence: CASSPQGGGNNEQYF. The DNA of the CDR3 is TGTGCCAGCAGTCCCCAAGGGGGGGGTAACAATGAGCAGTACTTC.

CDR3 DNA: TGTGCCAGCAGCTTAGGAAACTCTGGCGGAGATACGCAGTATTTT. It codes for CASSLGNSGGDTQYF. The chain employs TRBV11-3 and TRBJ2-3; D is unresolved. Germline lookup yields CDR1 SGHNT and CDR2 YENEEA. The CDR3 runs to 15 residues. V was clipped by 1 base and J by 5 bases, with 13 bases between them.

This rearrangement joins TRBV20-1 to TRBJ2-1; 8 nucleotides line up with TRBD2. This CDR3 has 14 residues. J lost 7 bases, V lost 3 bases, and 8 bases had no gene match. Germline loops: CDR1 DFQATT, CDR2 SNEGSKA (reference sequence). In DNA form, the CDR3 reads TGCAGTGCTAGCGGGGCGGGGGGTAGGAATGAGCAGTTCTTC. Amino acid sequence: CSASGAGGRNEQFF.

This clonotype was seen more than once but under ten times. The chain carries TRBV9 and TRBJ1-2; D is undetermined. Trimming took 3 bases from V and 6 from J, leaving 6 bases between them. The germline CDR1 and CDR2 sequences are SGDLS and YYNGEE. The CDR3 extends over 11 amino acids. As DNA, the CDR3 is TGTGCCAGCAGCGCCAACGATGGCTACACCTTC. Translated, it gives CASSANDGYTF.